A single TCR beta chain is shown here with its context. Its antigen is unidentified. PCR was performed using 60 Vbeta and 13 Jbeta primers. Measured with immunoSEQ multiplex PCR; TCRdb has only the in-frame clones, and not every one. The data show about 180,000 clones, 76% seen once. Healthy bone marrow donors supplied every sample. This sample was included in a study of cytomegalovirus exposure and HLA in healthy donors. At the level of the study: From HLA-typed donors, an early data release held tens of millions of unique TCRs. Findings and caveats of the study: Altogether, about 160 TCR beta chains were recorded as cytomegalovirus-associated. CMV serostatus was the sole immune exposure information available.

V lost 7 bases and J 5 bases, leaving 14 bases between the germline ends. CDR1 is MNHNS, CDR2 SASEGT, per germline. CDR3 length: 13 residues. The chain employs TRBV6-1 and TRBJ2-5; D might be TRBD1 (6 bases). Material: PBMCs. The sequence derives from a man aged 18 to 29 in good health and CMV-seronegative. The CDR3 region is CASIRGGPETQYF. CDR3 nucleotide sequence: TGTGCCAGCATCCGTGGGGGCCCCGAGACCCAGTACTTC.